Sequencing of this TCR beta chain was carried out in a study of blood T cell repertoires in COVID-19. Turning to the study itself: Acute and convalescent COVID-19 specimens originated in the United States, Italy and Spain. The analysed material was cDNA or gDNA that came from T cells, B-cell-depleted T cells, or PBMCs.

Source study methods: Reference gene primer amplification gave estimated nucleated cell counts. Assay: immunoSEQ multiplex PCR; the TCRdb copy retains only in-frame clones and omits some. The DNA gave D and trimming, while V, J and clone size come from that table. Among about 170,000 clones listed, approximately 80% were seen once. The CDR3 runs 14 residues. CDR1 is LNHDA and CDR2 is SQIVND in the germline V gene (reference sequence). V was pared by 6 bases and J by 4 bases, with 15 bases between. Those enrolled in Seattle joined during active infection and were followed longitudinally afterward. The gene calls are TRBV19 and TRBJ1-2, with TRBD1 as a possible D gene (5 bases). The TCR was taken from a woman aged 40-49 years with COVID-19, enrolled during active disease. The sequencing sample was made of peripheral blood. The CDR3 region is CASSNSGQPYGYTF. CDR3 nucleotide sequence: TGTGCCAGTAGCAACTCCGGACAACCCTATGGCTACACCTTC. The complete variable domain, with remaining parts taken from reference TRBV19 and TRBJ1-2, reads DGGITQSPKYLFRKEGQNVTLSCEQNLNHDAMYWYRQDPGQGLRLIYYSQIVNDFQKGDIAEGYSVSREKKESFPLTVTSAQKNPTAFYLCASSNSGQPYGYTFGSGTRLTVV.